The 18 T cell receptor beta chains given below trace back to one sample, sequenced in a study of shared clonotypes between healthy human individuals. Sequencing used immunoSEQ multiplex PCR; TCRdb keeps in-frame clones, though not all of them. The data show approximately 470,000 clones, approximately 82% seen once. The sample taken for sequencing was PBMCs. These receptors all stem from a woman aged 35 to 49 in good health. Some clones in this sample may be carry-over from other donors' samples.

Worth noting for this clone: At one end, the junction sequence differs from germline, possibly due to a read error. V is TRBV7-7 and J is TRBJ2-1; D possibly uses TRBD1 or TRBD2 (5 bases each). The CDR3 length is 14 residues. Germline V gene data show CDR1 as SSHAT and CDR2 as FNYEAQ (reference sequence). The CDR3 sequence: CASSLVVGGNEQFF. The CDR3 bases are TGTGCTAGCAGCTTAGTTGTTGGGGGCAATGAGCAGTTCTTC.

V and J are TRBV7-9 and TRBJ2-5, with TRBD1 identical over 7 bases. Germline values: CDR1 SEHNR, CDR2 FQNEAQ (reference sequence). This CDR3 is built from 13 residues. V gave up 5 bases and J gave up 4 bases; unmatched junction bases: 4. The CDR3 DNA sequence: TGTGCCAGCAGCACAGGGGTTGGAGAGACCCAGTACTTC. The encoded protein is CASSTGVGETQYF.

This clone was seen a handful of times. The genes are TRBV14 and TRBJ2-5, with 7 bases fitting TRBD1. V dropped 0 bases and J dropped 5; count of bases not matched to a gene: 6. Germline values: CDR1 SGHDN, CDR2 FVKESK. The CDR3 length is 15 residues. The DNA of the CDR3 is TGTGCCAGCAGCCAAGATCGAGGGGGCAGGGAGACCCAGTACTTC. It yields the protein CASSQDRGGRETQYF. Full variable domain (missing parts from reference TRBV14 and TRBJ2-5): EAGVTQFPSHSVIEKGQTVTLRCDPISGHDNLYWYRRVMGKEIKFLLHFVKESKQDESGMPNNRFLAERTGGTYSTLKVQPAELEDSGVYFCASSQDRGGRETQYFGPGTRLLVL.

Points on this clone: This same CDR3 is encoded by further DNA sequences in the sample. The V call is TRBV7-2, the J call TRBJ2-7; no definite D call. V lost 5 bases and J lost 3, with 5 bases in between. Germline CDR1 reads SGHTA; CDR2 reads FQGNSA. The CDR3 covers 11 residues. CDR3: CASSPDYEQYF. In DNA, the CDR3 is TGTGCCAGCAGCCCGGACTACGAGCAGTACTTC.

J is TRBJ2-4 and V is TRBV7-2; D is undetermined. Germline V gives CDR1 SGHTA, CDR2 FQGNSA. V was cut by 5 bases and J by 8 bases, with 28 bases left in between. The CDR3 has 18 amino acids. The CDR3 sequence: CASSPAPWVDWLKDIQYF. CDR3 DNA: TGTGCCAGCAGCCCAGCCCCCTGGGTAGATTGGCTTAAGGACATTCAGTACTTC.

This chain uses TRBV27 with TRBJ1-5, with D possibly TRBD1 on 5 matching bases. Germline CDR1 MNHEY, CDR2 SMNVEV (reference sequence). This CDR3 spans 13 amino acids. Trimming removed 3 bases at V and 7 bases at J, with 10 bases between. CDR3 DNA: TGTGCCAGCAGTTTTTGGGGGGGACAGCCCCAGCATTTT. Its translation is CASSFWGGQPQHF.

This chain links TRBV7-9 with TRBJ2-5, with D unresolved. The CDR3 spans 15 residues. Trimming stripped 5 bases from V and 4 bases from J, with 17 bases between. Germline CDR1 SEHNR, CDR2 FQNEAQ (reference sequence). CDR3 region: CASSPLLMRGETQYF. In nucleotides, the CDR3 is TGTGCCAGCAGCCCGCTCCTAATGCGTGGAGAGACCCAGTACTTC. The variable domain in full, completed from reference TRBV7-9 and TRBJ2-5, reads DTGVSQNPRHKITKRGQNVTFRCDPISEHNRLYWYRQTLGQGPEFLTYFQNEAQLEKSRLLSDRFSAERPKGSFSTLEIQRTEQGDSAMYLCASSPLLMRGETQYFGPGTRLLVL.

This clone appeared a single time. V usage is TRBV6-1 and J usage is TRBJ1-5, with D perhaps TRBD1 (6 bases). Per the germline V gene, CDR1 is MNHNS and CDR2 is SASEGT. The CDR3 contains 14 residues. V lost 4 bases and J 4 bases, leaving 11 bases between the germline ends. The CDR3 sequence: CASSGGRGNQPQHF. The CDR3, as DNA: TGTGCCAGCAGTGGGGGCAGGGGTAATCAGCCCCAGCATTTT.

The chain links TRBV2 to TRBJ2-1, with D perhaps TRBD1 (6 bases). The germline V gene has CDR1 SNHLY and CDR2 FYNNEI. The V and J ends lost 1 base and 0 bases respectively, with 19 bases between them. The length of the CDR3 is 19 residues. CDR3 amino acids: CASSEESPPRGISYNEQFF. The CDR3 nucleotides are TGTGCCAGCAGTGAAGAAAGTCCCCCCAGGGGAATCTCCTACAATGAGCAGTTCTTC.

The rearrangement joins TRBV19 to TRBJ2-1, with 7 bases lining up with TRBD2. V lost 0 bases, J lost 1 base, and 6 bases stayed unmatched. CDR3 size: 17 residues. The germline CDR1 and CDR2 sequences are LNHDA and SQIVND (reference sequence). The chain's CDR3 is CASSIDLSGTSYNEQFF. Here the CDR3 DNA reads TGTGCCAGTAGTATAGATCTGAGCGGGACGTCCTACAATGAGCAGTTCTTC.

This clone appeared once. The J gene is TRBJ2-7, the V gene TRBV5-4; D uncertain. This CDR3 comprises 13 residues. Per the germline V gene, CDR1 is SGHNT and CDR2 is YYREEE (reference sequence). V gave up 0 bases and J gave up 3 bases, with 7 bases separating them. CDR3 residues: CASSLGGHYEQYF. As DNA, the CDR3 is TGTGCCAGCAGCTTGGGCGGCCACTACGAGCAGTACTTC.

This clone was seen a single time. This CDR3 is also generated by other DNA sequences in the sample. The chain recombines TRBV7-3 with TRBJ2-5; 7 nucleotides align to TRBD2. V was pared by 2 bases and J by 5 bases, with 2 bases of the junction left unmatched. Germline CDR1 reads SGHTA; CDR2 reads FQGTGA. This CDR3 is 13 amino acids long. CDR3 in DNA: TGTGCCAGCAGCTTAGAGGGAGGGGAGACCCAGTACTTC. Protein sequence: CASSLEGGETQYF.

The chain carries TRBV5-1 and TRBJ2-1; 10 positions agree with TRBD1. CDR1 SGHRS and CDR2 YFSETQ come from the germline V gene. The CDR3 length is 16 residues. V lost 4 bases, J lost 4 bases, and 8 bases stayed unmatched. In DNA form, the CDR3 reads TGCGCCAGCAGCGATCATGGGACAGGGGTTTACAATGAGCAGTTCTTC. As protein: CASSDHGTGVYNEQFF.

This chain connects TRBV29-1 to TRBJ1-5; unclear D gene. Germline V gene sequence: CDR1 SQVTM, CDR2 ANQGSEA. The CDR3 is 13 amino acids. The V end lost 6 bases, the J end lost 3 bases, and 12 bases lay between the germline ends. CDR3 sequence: CSVRDTPNQPQHF. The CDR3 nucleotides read TGCAGCGTCCGCGACACTCCCAATCAGCCCCAGCATTTT.

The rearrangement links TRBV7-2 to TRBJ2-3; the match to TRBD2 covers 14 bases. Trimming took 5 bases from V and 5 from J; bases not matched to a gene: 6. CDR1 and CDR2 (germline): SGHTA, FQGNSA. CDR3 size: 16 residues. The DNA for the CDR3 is TGTGCCAGCAGCCGAGGACTAGCGGGAGGTGGAGATACGCAGTATTTT. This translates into CASSRGLAGGGDTQYF.

CDR3 residues: CASSLDRGSAGALYEQYF. The CDR3 nucleotides read TGTGCCAGCAGTCTGGACAGGGGGTCGGCGGGAGCGTTGTACGAGCAGTACTTC. The chain joins TRBV5-8 to TRBJ2-7, with TRBD1 matching 10 bases. The V segment lost 5 bases and the J segment 4 bases; nucleotides outside the gene matches: 18. Per the germline V gene, CDR1 is SGHTS and CDR2 is YDEGEE. CDR3 length equals 18 residues.

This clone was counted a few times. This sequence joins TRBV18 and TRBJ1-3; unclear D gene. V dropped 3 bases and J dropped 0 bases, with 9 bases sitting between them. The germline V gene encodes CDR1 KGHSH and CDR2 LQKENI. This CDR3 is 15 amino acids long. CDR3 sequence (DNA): TGTGCCAGCTCACCCCTACCACACTCTGGAAACACCATATATTTT. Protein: CASSPLPHSGNTIYF.

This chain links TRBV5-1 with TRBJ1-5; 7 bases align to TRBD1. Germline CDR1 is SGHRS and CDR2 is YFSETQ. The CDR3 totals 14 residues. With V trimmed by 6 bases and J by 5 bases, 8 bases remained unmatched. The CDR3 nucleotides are TGCGCCAGCAAAGGGACAGACCCCGATCAGCCCCAGCATTTT. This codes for CASKGTDPDQPQHF.